Shown below are 14 T cell receptor beta chains from a single sample sequenced in a study of human T cells and chemical hapten exposure. TCRdb analysed the RACE reads with MiXCR anew, one entry per CDR3 protein. The table has 380,000 or so distinct CDR3 sequences, over 5% seen once. Described time point: pre-sensitization, week 0. Treatment indicated: therapeutic diphenylcyclopropenone sensitization with weekly scalp DPC. The source was whole blood, collected in connection with sensitization to the hapten diphenylcyclopropenone (DPC). These receptor sequences come from a woman aged 18-30 years with alopecia areata. Some clones in this sample may be carry-over from other donors' samples.

The gene calls are TRBV7-3 and TRBJ2-3, with a possible D match to TRBD1 (6 bases). The CDR3 runs to 16 residues. CDR1 is SGHTA, CDR2 FQGTGA, per germline. Trimming cost V 5 bases and J 4 bases, with 19 bases left between them. CDR3 bases: TGTGCCAGCAGCCCCACAGGTGGGGGCCAGGCAGATACGCAGTATTTT. Translated: CASSPTGGGQADTQYF.

The table lists this clonotype with many counts. The genes are TRBV7-2 and TRBJ2-3; D not certain. Germline assignment: CDR1 SGHTA and CDR2 FQGNSA. The CDR3 covers 13 residues. The germline V and J ends were trimmed by 3 bases and 3 bases, with 7 bases remaining between them. The CDR3 here is CASSFDHTDTQYF. The CDR3 bases are TGTGCCAGCAGCTTCGACCATACAGATACGCAGTATTTT.

This clonotype has a count of ten or more. The J gene is TRBJ1-1, the V gene TRBV14, with D hard to call. This CDR3 has 15 amino acids. Germline V lookup: CDR1 SGHDN, CDR2 FVKESK. The ends were cut back, 4 bases at V and 1 base at J, with 13 bases in the middle. The DNA for the CDR3 is TGTGCCAGCAGCCTAAGAGGCCCAGGGAACACTGAAGCTTTCTTT. Translating it yields CASSLRGPGNTEAFF.

This CDR3 is CASSYPRQGAANTEAFF. CDR3 DNA sequence: TGTGCCAGCAGTTACCCTCGACAGGGGGCGGCGAACACTGAAGCTTTCTTT. The V and J genes are TRBV6-2 or TRBV6-3 and TRBJ1-1; 10 bases match TRBD1. V lost 2 bases and J lost 1; bases outside the gene matches: 7. Germline values: CDR1 MNHEY, CDR2 SVGEGT. The CDR3 is made up of 17 amino acids.

In this sample, this clonotype turned up a few times. The J gene is TRBJ1-2, the V gene TRBV7-3; D not resolved. Germline-derived CDR1 and CDR2 are SGHTA and FQGTGA. Trimming removed 5 bases at V and 1 base at J, with 11 bases between. The CDR3 extends over 14 amino acids. CDR3 nucleotides: TGTGCCAGCAGCCCCTCGTCGCTTAACTATGGCTACACCTTC. Protein sequence: CASSPSSLNYGYTF.

The chain links TRBV11-2 to TRBJ1-2, with 8 bases matching TRBD1. The CDR3 consists of 14 residues. Germline loops: CDR1 SGHAT, CDR2 FQNNGV. Trimming cost V 5 bases and J 5 bases; bases outside gene matches: 7. CDR3 nucleotide sequence: TGTGCCAGCAGCCCTCTGGACAGGGAATATGGCTACACCTTC. Amino acids: CASSPLDREYGYTF.

The genes are TRBV20-1 and TRBJ1-4; weak D call: TRBD1 (6 bases). CDR1 is DFQATT and CDR2 is SNEGSKA in the germline V gene (reference sequence). The CDR3 loop spans 15 amino acids. V lost 4 bases to trimming and J lost 5 bases, with 17 bases between them. CDR3 in DNA: TGCAGTGCTATCAGATCGGGACATGGGAATGAAAAACTGTTTTTT. Protein product: CSAIRSGHGNEKLFF.

The sample holds a few counts of this clonotype. The rearrangement uses TRBV4-2 and TRBJ2-3; 10 bases fit TRBD2. CDR1 and CDR2 (germline): LGHNA, YNFKEQ. The CDR3 extends over 17 amino acids. V gave up 2 bases and J gave up 0 bases; unmatched junction bases: 5. The chain's CDR3 is CASSQRVAGGSTDTQYF. The CDR3 DNA reads as TGTGCCAGCAGCCAAAGGGTAGCGGGGGGTAGCACAGATACGCAGTATTTT.

This clonotype was seen a handful of times. The chain employs TRBV29-1 and TRBJ1-1, with 7 bases identical to TRBD1. This CDR3 contains 12 residues. With 6 bases clipped from V and 4 bases from J, the junction kept 5 bases outside the gene matches. CDR1 SQVTM and CDR2 ANQGSEA come from the germline V gene. CDR3 region: CSVGDSRTEAFF. In DNA form, the CDR3 reads TGCAGCGTGGGGGACAGTCGCACTGAAGCTTTCTTT. The full variable domain, in which reference TRBV29-1 and TRBJ1-1 provide the parts outside the CDR3, is SAVISQKPSRDICQRGTSLTIQCQVDSQVTMMFWYRQQPGQSLTLIATANQGSEATYESGFVIDKFPISRPNLTFSTLTVSNMSPEDSSIYLCSVGDSRTEAFFGQGTRLTVV.

The sample holds a few counts of this clonotype. CDR3 sequence (DNA): TGTGCCAGCAGTTACTCCCGGCAGGGGAGCTCCTACGAGCAGTACTTC. This sequence encodes CASSYSRQGSSYEQYF. The genes are TRBV6-5 and TRBJ2-7, with D possibly being TRBD1 (6 bases). The CDR3 has 16 residues. V was clipped by 0 bases and J by 0 bases, with 12 bases between them. CDR1 is MNHEY and CDR2 is SVGAGI in the germline V gene.

This clonotype was detected ten times or more. The CDR3 region has the DNA TGTGCCAGCAGTGACTCCAGGACCGGGGCCAACGTCCTGACTTTC. It yields the protein CASSDSRTGANVLTF. This rearrangement joins TRBV6-4 to TRBJ2-6; D is unresolved. The CDR3 has 15 residues. Trimming removed 0 bases from V and 4 bases from J, with 7 bases in between. In germline, CDR1 is MRHNA, CDR2 SNTAGT.

This clonotype was seen at least ten times. The V call is TRBV12-3 or TRBV12-4, the J call TRBJ2-2, with D hard to call. V was trimmed by 3 bases and J by 7 bases, leaving 9 bases between them. The CDR3 has 13 residues. The CDR3 DNA reads as TGTGCCAGCAGTTTGAGGATGTACGGGGAGCTGTTTTTT. It translates to CASSLRMYGELFF.

This clonotype was counted only a few times. The V gene is TRBV27, the J gene TRBJ2-7, with 9 bases fitting TRBD1. The CDR3 loop spans 13 amino acids. Germline V CDR1 and CDR2: MNHEY, SMNVEV (reference sequence). Germline trimming cut 4 bases from V and 9 bases from J; bases unmatched to any gene: 7. The CDR3 DNA reads TGTGCCAGCAGTTCACAGGGGGCTGGGAGGCAGTACTTC. Its translation is CASSSQGAGRQYF.

In this sample, this clonotype turned up a few times. The chain couples TRBV6-2 or TRBV6-3 to TRBJ2-7; D possibly uses TRBD1 or TRBD2 (5 bases each). Trimming left V 5 bases short and J 6 bases short, with 8 bases between. Looked up from germline, CDR1 is MNHEY and CDR2 is SVGEGT. This CDR3 is 11 amino acids long. CDR3 sequence reads: CASSPGTEQYF. CDR3 coding DNA: TGTGCCAGCAGTCCAGGGACCGAGCAGTACTTC.